One sample yielded the 14 T cell receptor beta chains listed below, sequenced in a study of T cell repertoires in cytomegalovirus infection. TCRdb re-called the reads with MiXCR, one entry per CDR3 protein. The sample carries some 300,000 distinct CDR3 sequences, 15% to 20% recorded once. Specimen: PBMCs. All receptors derive from a human donor in good health (CMV status not recorded). Some clones in this sample may be carry-over from other donors' samples.

This clonotype was observed many times. The gene calls are TRBV7-9 and TRBJ1-2, with TRBD1 matching over 7 bases. CDR3 length: 14 amino acids. The germline V gene encodes CDR1 SEHNR and CDR2 FQNEAQ (reference sequence). J gave up 3 bases and V 6 bases, and 7 bases lay outside the gene matches. The DNA of the CDR3 is TGTGCCAGCAGTCCTCGGGGGACAGACTATGGCTACACCTTC. It yields the protein CASSPRGTDYGYTF.

The chain links TRBV19 to TRBJ1-6; a possible D gene is TRBD1 (5 bases). V lost 7 bases, J lost 10 bases, and 26 bases lay in between. The germline V gene has CDR1 LNHDA and CDR2 SQIVND (reference sequence). The CDR3 is 17 residues long. The DNA for the CDR3 is TGTGCCAGTAACCCCCATGGCAGGGAGAATTCGAGATCACCCCTCCACTTT. Translating it yields CASNPHGRENSRSPLHF.

CDR3 nucleotides: TGTGCCAGCAGCGTGACAGGGGCCGGCAATCAGCCCCAGCATTTT. Protein sequence: CASSVTGAGNQPQHF. The chain employs TRBV9 and TRBJ1-5, with 8 bases aligning to TRBD1. CDR3 size: 15 residues. Germline loops: CDR1 SGDLS, CDR2 YYNGEE. The ends lost 2 bases at V and 2 bases at J; junction bases unmatched: 3.

This clonotype was counted ten times or more. This chain links TRBV28 with TRBJ1-4, with D possibly matching TRBD1 (6 bases). CDR1 and CDR2 (germline): MDHEN, SYDVKM. The CDR3 loop spans 16 amino acids. Between the trimmed V and J ends, which lost 6 bases and 4 bases, there was a span of 18 bases. The CDR3 sequence is CASSSSRWGLNEKLFF. The CDR3 coding sequence is TGTGCCAGCAGCTCTTCCCGCTGGGGGCTTAATGAAAAACTGTTTTTT.

The gene calls are TRBV12-3 or TRBV12-4 and TRBJ2-7; D is perhaps TRBD2 (5 bases). The V and J ends lost 3 bases and 5 bases respectively, with 11 bases between them. The CDR3 totals 13 residues. CDR3 in amino acids: CASSLDFTHEQYF. In nucleotides, the CDR3 is TGTGCCAGCAGTTTGGACTTCACCCACGAGCAGTACTTC.

This clonotype was picked up many times. The CDR3 reads CASSLARSHEKLFF. In DNA, the CDR3 is TGTGCCAGCAGCTTAGCGCGCAGCCATGAAAAACTGTTTTTT. The gene calls are TRBV7-2 and TRBJ1-4; D gene ambiguous. This CDR3 region has 14 residues. V was trimmed by 0 bases and J by 6 bases, leaving 8 bases between them. The germline V gene has CDR1 SGHTA and CDR2 FQGNSA.

This clonotype occurred a few times. The chain carries TRBV5-4 and TRBJ2-7; 10 bases fit TRBD1. Trimming took 2 bases from V and 11 from J; bases not matched to a gene: 4. Germline CDR1 SGHNT, CDR2 YYREEE (reference sequence). The CDR3 has 12 amino acids. The CDR3 DNA is TGTGCCAGCAGCTTAGACAGGGGGCAGGAGTACTTC. Its translation is CASSLDRGQEYF.

This clonotype has just a few counts. The V gene is TRBV19, the J gene TRBJ1-1, with D maybe TRBD1 (6 bases). There are 14 residues in the CDR3. In germline, CDR1 is LNHDA, CDR2 SQIVND (reference sequence). Trimming pared 3 bases from V and 1 base from J, leaving 9 bases between. CDR3 residues: CASSMARGNTEAFF. The CDR3, as DNA: TGTGCCAGTAGTATGGCCAGGGGGAACACTGAAGCTTTCTTT.

The sample holds many counts of this clonotype. The chain has TRBV7-2 and TRBJ1-1; D is perhaps TRBD1 (5 bases). V lost 3 bases to trimming and J lost 2 bases, with 10 bases between them. Germline assignment: CDR1 SGHTA and CDR2 FQGNSA. This CDR3 is built from 14 residues. CDR3 DNA sequence: TGTGCCAGCAGCTTTTACAGGAAAAACACTGAAGCTTTCTTT. This encodes CASSFYRKNTEAFF.

This clonotype was seen at least ten times. The CDR3: CASSRPRRSLAGEPSSYNEQFF. The CDR3 nucleotides read TGTGCCAGCAGTCGCCCCCGGCGGTCCCTAGCGGGGGAACCAAGCTCCTACAATGAGCAGTTCTTC. This chain joins TRBV6-2 or TRBV6-3 and TRBJ2-1; 10 bases align to TRBD2. The V and J ends lost 5 bases and 0 bases, in that order; junction bases with no gene match: 22. The CDR3 runs to 22 residues. Germline V gene data show CDR1 as MNHEY and CDR2 as SVGEGT.

The chain uses TRBV18 and TRBJ2-7; D is possibly TRBD1 (5 bases). Germline CDR1 is KGHSH and CDR2 is LQKENI. This CDR3 contains 13 residues. The V gene lost 3 bases and the J gene lost 4 bases, with 10 bases spanning the gap. The CDR3 DNA sequence: TGTGCCAGCTCACCGACAGAAAATTACGAGCAGTACTTC. Its protein product is CASSPTENYEQYF.

As to this clonotype: This could be a read error, since a much larger clone is one nucleotide away. The V call is TRBV7-2, the J call TRBJ2-5, with 9 bases lining up with TRBD2. CDR3 length: 15 residues. Germline CDR1 and CDR2: SGHTA and FQGNSA. V trimming: 3 bases; J trimming: 5 bases; junction bases outside the gene matches: 7. The chain's CDR3 is CASSFSGGLRETQYF. CDR3 sequence (DNA): TGTGCCAGCAGCTTTAGCGGGGGCCTCCGGGAGACCCAGTACTTC.

This clonotype came up a few times. The CDR3 is CASSLGTVSSGNTIYF. The CDR3 DNA follows: TGTGCCAGCAGCCTTGGGACGGTTAGCTCTGGAAACACCATATATTTT. This chain joins TRBV12-3 or TRBV12-4 and TRBJ1-3, with a weak D call TRBD1 (5 bases). This CDR3 has 16 amino acids. V was cut by 6 bases and J by 0 bases, with 15 bases left in between.

In this sample, this clonotype turned up many times. V usage is TRBV12-3 or TRBV12-4 and J usage is TRBJ1-3; D is uncertain. The CDR3 spans 14 residues. Trimming stripped 0 bases from V and 0 bases from J, with 3 bases between. The CDR3 here is CASSLASSGNTIYF. CDR3 in DNA: TGTGCCAGCAGTTTAGCGAGCTCTGGAAACACCATATATTTT.